Below, 24 T cell receptor beta chains from the same sample are listed, as sequenced in a study of T cells in Graves' hyperthyroidism and ophthalmopathy. The TCR beta CDR3 regions underwent amplification using RNA transcripts as the source. The primer set for the first-round RT-PCR of the TCR CDR3 was HTBI. TCRdb re-derived calls from the multiplex PCR reads in MiXCR, one entry per CDR3 protein. This table holds a few hundred thousand distinct CDR3 sequences, about 20% found once. Source material: blood. The receptors here all came from a man aged 18 to 30 with Graves' hyperthyroidism.

This chain uses TRBV6-2 or TRBV6-3 with TRBJ1-2; the match to TRBD1 covers 8 bases. V shed 6 bases, J shed 0 bases, and the junction held 15 bases outside the gene matches. In germline, CDR1 is MNHEY, CDR2 SVGEGT. The CDR3 is made up of 18 amino acids. The CDR3 DNA sequence: TGTGCCAGCAGATTCGTCGGTCCGGGACAGGTATCTAACTATGGCTACACCTTC. It encodes CASRFVGPGQVSNYGYTF.

This clonotype has at least ten counts. The chain links TRBV20-1 to TRBJ2-7; D not resolved. The V end lost 5 bases, the J end lost 0 bases, and 14 bases lay between the germline ends. The germline CDR1 and CDR2 sequences are DFQATT and SNEGSKA (reference sequence). The CDR3 loop spans 14 amino acids. The CDR3 DNA is TGCAGTGCTGCCAAGTGGGGTAGCTCCTACGAGCAGTACTTC. Its protein is CSAAKWGSSYEQYF.

This chain joins TRBV12-5 and TRBJ1-2; a weak D match, TRBD1 (5 bases). The CDR3 spans 13 residues. Between the trimmed V and J ends, which lost 6 bases and 0 bases, there was a span of 8 bases. In germline, CDR1 is LGHNT, CDR2 FRNRAP. The CDR3 DNA is TGTGCTAGTGGACAGGCAGCTAACTATGGCTACACCTTC. As protein: CASGQAANYGYTF.

This clonotype was found many times. The rearrangement joins TRBV27 to TRBJ2-7, with 11 nucleotides matching TRBD2. The CDR3 covers 14 residues. Germline V gene lookup returns CDR1 MNHEY and CDR2 SMNVEV (reference sequence). V gave up 3 bases and J gave up 4 bases; unmatched junction bases: 2. CDR3 sequence reads: CASSFSGGAYEQYF. CDR3 bases: TGTGCCAGCAGTTTTAGCGGGGGGGCATACGAGCAGTACTTC.

This clonotype was counted many times. The V and J genes are TRBV12-3 or TRBV12-4 and TRBJ2-2; 8 bases agree with TRBD2. CDR3 length equals 15 residues. After removal of 3 bases from V and 0 bases from J, the junction contained 0 bases not matched to a gene. The CDR3, as DNA: TGTGCCAGCAGTTTGCGGGAGGCGAACACCGGGGAGCTGTTTTTT. Protein product: CASSLREANTGELFF.

This clonotype appeared a few times. CDR3 coding DNA: TGTGCCAGCATTAAGCCCCGACTAGGGGAGACCCAGTACTTC. Its translation is CASIKPRLGETQYF. The gene calls are TRBV28 and TRBJ2-5; D might be TRBD2 (6 bases). The CDR3 loop spans 14 amino acids. V lost 7 bases and J lost 5, with 17 bases in between. In germline, CDR1 is MDHEN, CDR2 SYDVKM.

This clonotype was observed many times. The chain recombines TRBV12-3 or TRBV12-4 with TRBJ2-7; D tentatively reads TRBD1 or TRBD2 (5 bases each). CDR3 size: 13 residues. Trimming shortened V by 1 base and J by 9 bases, and 13 bases separated the two germline ends. The CDR3 DNA reads as TGTGCCAGCAGTTTAGGTCTTCTGGGGGTGCAGTACTTC. Translated, it gives CASSLGLLGVQYF.

This clonotype has at least ten counts. This chain joins TRBV12-3 or TRBV12-4 and TRBJ1-2; 7 bases match TRBD1. CDR3 length equals 13 residues. Unmatched junction bases numbered 7, after V lost 6 bases and J lost 6 bases. The CDR3 region is CASRRQGADGYTF. The CDR3 bases are TGTGCCAGCAGAAGACAGGGAGCTGATGGCTACACCTTC.

This clonotype was observed at least ten times. The chain employs TRBV6-1 and TRBJ1-5; D not resolved. Trimming shortened V by 7 bases and J by 5 bases, and 12 bases separated the two germline ends. CDR1 and CDR2 from the germline V gene are MNHNS and SASEGT. The CDR3 spans 13 residues. CDR3 sequence: CASKTPGDQPQHF. The DNA for the CDR3 is TGTGCCAGCAAAACCCCCGGGGATCAGCCCCAGCATTTT.

The J gene is TRBJ1-5, the V gene TRBV12-3 or TRBV12-4; TRBD1 agrees at 8 bases. V was pared by 6 bases and J by 7 bases, with 14 bases of the junction left unmatched. The CDR3 has 16 amino acids. CDR3 DNA: TGTGCCAGCAGCTCCGAGGGACAGGCCGCTAACCAGCCCCAGCATTTT. Protein: CASSSEGQAANQPQHF.

This clonotype was recorded at least ten times. This sequence joins TRBV4-1 and TRBJ2-7; TRBD1 agrees at 9 bases. The CDR3 has 16 residues. Germline CDR1 reads MGHRA; CDR2 reads YSYEKL. Trimming at V came to 3 bases and at J to 5 bases, leaving 11 bases not matched to a gene. CDR3 protein: CASSHYQGTGKDEQYF. The CDR3 nucleotides are TGCGCCAGCAGCCATTATCAAGGGACAGGGAAGGACGAGCAGTACTTC.

This clonotype has ten or more counts. The gene calls are TRBV28 and TRBJ1-2, with D possibly TRBD1 on 6 matching bases. Deletions cut 6 bases from V and 4 bases from J, with 15 bases between. In germline, CDR1 is MDHEN, CDR2 SYDVKM. The CDR3 is 14 amino acids. The DNA for the CDR3 is TGTGCCAGCAGGCCGGGACAAAATGCCTATGGCTACACCTTC. Protein: CASRPGQNAYGYTF.

This clonotype was recorded at least ten times. CDR3 sequence reads: CAISEGGTHYGYTF. The CDR3 coding sequence is TGTGCCATCAGTGAAGGTGGGACCCACTATGGCTACACCTTC. The rearrangement joins TRBV10-3 to TRBJ1-2; TRBD1 is a possible D gene (5 bases). The V gene lost 3 bases and the J gene lost 3 bases, with 11 bases spanning the gap. Germline assignment: CDR1 ENHRY and CDR2 SYGVKD. CDR3 length: 14 amino acids.

This clonotype was picked up many times. The chain links TRBV12-3 or TRBV12-4 to TRBJ2-5; perhaps TRBD1 as D (6 bases). This CDR3 is 16 amino acids long. Trimming cost V 4 bases and J 2 bases, with 17 bases left between them. Here the CDR3 reads CASSSQGHRVQETQYF. The CDR3 DNA reads TGTGCCAGCAGTTCCCAGGGACATAGAGTTCAAGAGACCCAGTACTTC.

Note on this clonotype: A much more abundant neighbour one base away suggests this may be a read error. This sequence joins TRBV19 and TRBJ1-1; D not certain. This CDR3 region has 13 residues. Germline V gives CDR1 LNHDA, CDR2 SQIVND (reference sequence). The CDR3 sequence: CASSIWEQEEACF. The CDR3 DNA sequence: TGTGCCAGTAGTATATGGGAGCAGGAAGAAGCTTGCTTT.

This clonotype has at least ten counts. The chain combines TRBV7-9 with TRBJ1-1; no definite D call. Germline V lookup: CDR1 SEHNR, CDR2 FQNEAQ (reference sequence). With 5 bases removed from V and 6 bases from J, the gap between germline ends came to 16 bases. There are 14 residues in the CDR3. In DNA form, the CDR3 reads TGTGCCAGCAGCGTCCCCCCGAGGGCCGCTGAAGCTTTCTTT. Residues: CASSVPPRAAEAFF.

The chain links TRBV5-1 to TRBJ2-7, with D possibly being TRBD2 (5 bases). CDR3 length: 12 amino acids. Germline V gene data show CDR1 as SGHRS and CDR2 as YFSETQ. V was shortened by 3 bases and J by 3 bases, with 7 bases between the two germline ends. The CDR3 DNA follows: TGCGCCAGCAGCTCGACTAACTACGAGCAGTACTTC. This gives the protein CASSSTNYEQYF.

The chain has TRBV7-9 and TRBJ2-5; 11 bases line up with TRBD2. The CDR3 has 16 residues. Germline V gene lookup returns CDR1 SEHNR and CDR2 FQNEAQ (reference sequence). The junction had 7 bases not matched to a gene; V was cut back by 2 bases and J by 5 bases. DNA of the CDR3: TGTGCCAGCAGCTTAACTAGCGGGAGAGCGTCGGAGACCCAGTACTTC. Translated: CASSLTSGRASETQYF.

A note on this clonotype: This may come from a read error, since a much larger clone is one base off. The chain uses TRBV27 and TRBJ2-2; TRBD2 is a possible D gene (5 bases). The CDR3 runs 17 residues. Germline CDR1 is MNHEY and CDR2 is SMNVEV (reference sequence). V lost 6 bases to trimming and J lost 6 bases, with 23 bases between them. The CDR3 region is CASRPGLAGTYAGELFF. The CDR3, as DNA: TGTGCCAGCAGACCGGGGTTGGCAGGCACCTACGCCGGGGAGCTGTTTTTT.

The chain is built from TRBV19 and TRBJ1-2; D might be TRBD1 (6 bases). CDR1 and CDR2 (germline): LNHDA, SQIVND (reference sequence). V dropped 3 bases and J dropped 5 bases, with 10 bases sitting between them. The CDR3 has 13 amino acids. The CDR3 DNA sequence: TGTGCCAGTAGTATCAAGGGGGAGTATGGCTACACCTTC. Amino acid sequence: CASSIKGEYGYTF.

The rearrangement uses TRBV20-1 and TRBJ1-1; D is possibly TRBD1 (5 bases). Trimming removed 8 bases at V and 3 bases at J, with 19 bases between. The CDR3 is 14 residues long. Germline CDR1 is DFQATT and CDR2 is SNEGSKA (reference sequence). The DNA for the CDR3 is TGCAGTTTAGGAGAGCGGGGGGTGGACACTGAAGCTTTCTTT. Protein product: CSLGERGVDTEAFF.

This clonotype was seen only a few times. This sequence joins TRBV19 and TRBJ2-5, with 8 bases matching TRBD2. The germline V gene has CDR1 LNHDA and CDR2 SQIVND (reference sequence). Germline trimming cut 6 bases from V and 4 bases from J; bases unmatched to any gene: 1. The CDR3 has 12 amino acids. The CDR3 loop reads CASRLAGETQYF. DNA for the CDR3: TGTGCCAGTAGGCTAGCGGGAGAGACCCAGTACTTC.

This clonotype came up many times. This chain connects TRBV6-1 to TRBJ1-2, with a weak D call TRBD1 (5 bases). Germline loops: CDR1 MNHNS, CDR2 SASEGT. V was pared by 5 bases and J by 0 bases, with 13 bases between. The CDR3 length is 15 residues. CDR3 in amino acids: CASSILTASNYGYTF. The CDR3 bases are TGTGCCAGCAGTATTTTGACAGCCTCTAACTATGGCTACACCTTC.

In its sample, this clonotype was seen many times. This sequence joins TRBV27 and TRBJ1-2; D is ambiguous. Trimming pared 9 bases from V and 3 bases from J, leaving 23 bases between. The CDR3 is 16 residues long. Germline lookup yields CDR1 MNHEY and CDR2 SMNVEV (reference sequence). The CDR3 is CASPPHGQPFDYGYTF. CDR3 bases: TGTGCCAGTCCTCCCCACGGGCAGCCTTTCGACTATGGCTACACCTTC.